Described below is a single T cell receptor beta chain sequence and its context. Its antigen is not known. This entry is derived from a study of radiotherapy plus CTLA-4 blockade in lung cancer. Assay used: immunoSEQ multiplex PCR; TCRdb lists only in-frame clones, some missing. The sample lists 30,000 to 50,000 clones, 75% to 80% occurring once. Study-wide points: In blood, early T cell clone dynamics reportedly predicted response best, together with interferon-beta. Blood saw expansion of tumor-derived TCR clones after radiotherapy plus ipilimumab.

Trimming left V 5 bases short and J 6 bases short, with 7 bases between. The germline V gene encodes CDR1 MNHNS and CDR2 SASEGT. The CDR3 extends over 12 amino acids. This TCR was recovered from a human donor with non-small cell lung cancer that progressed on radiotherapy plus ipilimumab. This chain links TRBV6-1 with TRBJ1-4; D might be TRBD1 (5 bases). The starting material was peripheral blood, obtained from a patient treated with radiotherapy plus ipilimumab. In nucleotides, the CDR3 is TGTGCCAGCAGTCTACAGGATGAAAAACTGTTTTTT. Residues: CASSLQDEKLFF.